This T cell receptor (beta chain) stems from a study of T cells in Graves' hyperthyroidism and ophthalmopathy. Trimming left V 5 bases short and J 10 bases short, with 18 bases between. This CDR3 has 14 amino acids. Germline values: CDR1 SGHVS, CDR2 FQNEAQ. General observations from the study: Most clonotypes that expanded in the thyroid above 0.001 also showed up in blood.

This clonotype has more than one count but fewer than ten. Its antigen is undetermined. The investigators amplified TCR beta CDR3 regions from RNA transcripts. The HTBI primer set served for first-round RT-PCR of the TCR CDR3. From the multiplex PCR reads, TCRdb called clonotypes with MiXCR, one entry per CDR3 protein. This sample carries roughly 740,000 distinct CDR3 sequences, around 17% of them seen once, and the ten largest clones take approximately 8.4%. The chain is built from TRBV7-8 and TRBJ1-5, with D unresolved. The receptor was derived from a man between 18 and 35 years old with Graves' hyperthyroidism. Input material: blood. Here the CDR3 DNA reads TGTGCCAGCAGCGAAACCGCCTGGGTCGGTCCCCAGCATTTT. Its protein product is CASSETAWVGPQHF.